Here is one T cell receptor (beta chain) with its context. Sequencing used immunoSEQ multiplex PCR; TCRdb keeps in-frame clones, though not all of them. Seen here are more than 100,000 clones, nearly 90% observed once, and the top ten hold approximately 3.1%. The data belong to a study of blood T cell repertoires in COVID-19. This CDR3 has 16 amino acids. V dropped 2 bases and J dropped 0 bases, with 11 bases sitting between them. CDR1 SGHVT and CDR2 SQSDAQ come from the germline V gene. The V gene is TRBV7-4, the J gene TRBJ1-5, with a possible D match to TRBD1 (6 bases). The sequencing input was peripheral blood. This clonotype was sampled from a man aged 50 to 59 in a cohort sampled during active COVID-19. The CDR3 sequence: CASSLRTAHSNQPQHF. The DNA of the CDR3 is TGTGCCAGCAGCTTAAGGACAGCTCATAGCAATCAGCCCCAGCATTTT. Full variable domain (remainder filled in from reference TRBV7-4 and TRBJ1-5): GAGVSQSPRYKVAKRGRDVALRCDSISGHVTLYWYRQTLGQGSEVLTYSQSDAQRDKSGRPSGRFSAERPERSVSTLKIQRTEQGDSAVYLCASSLRTAHSNQPQHFGDGTRLSIL.